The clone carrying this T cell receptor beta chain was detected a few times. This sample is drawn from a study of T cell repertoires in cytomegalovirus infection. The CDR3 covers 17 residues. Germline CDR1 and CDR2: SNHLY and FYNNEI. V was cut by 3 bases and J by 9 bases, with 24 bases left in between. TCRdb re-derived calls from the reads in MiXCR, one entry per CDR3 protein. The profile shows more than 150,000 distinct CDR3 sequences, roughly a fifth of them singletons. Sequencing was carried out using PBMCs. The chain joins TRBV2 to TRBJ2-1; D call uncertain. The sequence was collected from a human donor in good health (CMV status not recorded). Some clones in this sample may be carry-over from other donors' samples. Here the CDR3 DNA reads TGTGCCAGCAGTGAGCGAATCAGCTTAGGTTCTTTGGGTGAGCAGTTCTTC. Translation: CASSERISLGSLGEQFF.